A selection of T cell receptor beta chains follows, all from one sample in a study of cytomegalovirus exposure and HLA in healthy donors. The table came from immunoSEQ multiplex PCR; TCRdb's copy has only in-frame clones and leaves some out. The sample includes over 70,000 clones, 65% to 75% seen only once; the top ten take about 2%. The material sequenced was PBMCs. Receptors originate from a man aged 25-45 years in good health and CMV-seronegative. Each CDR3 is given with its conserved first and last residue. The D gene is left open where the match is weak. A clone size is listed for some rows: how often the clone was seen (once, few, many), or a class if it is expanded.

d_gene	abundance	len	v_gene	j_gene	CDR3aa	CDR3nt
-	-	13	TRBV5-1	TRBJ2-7	CASSLDGTHEQYF	TGCGCCAGCAGCCTTGACGGGACACACGAGCAGTACTTC
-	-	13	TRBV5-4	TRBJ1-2	CASSLDSNYGYTF	TGTGCCAGCAGCCTGGACAGCAACTATGGCTACACCTTC
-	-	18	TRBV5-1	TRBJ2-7	CASSLTLNRARVSYEQYF	TGCGCCAGCAGCCTTACACTCAACAGGGCCCGAGTCTCCTACGAGCAGTACTTC
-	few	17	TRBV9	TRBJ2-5	CASSLTGGAARTETQYF	TGTGCCAGCAGCCTAACAGGGGGGGCCGCACGGACGGAGACCCAGTACTTC
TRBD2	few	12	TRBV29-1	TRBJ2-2	CSWAGDTGELFF	TGCAGTTGGGCGGGGGACACCGGGGAGCTGTTTTTT
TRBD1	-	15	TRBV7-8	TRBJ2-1	CASSLGPQGAGEQFF	TGTGCCAGCAGCTTAGGTCCACAGGGGGCCGGTGAGCAGTTCTTC
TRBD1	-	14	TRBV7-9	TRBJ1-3	CASSLDRGVNTIYF	TGTGCCAGCAGCCTCGACAGGGGGGTAAACACCATATATTTT
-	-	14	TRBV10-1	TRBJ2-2	CASSSGLNTGELFF	TGCGCCAGCAGTAGCGGGCTGAACACCGGGGAGCTGTTTTTT
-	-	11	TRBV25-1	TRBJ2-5	CASRRVETQYF	TGTGCCAGCAGGCGGGTAGAGACCCAGTACTTC
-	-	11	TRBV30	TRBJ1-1	CAWSRGFEAFF	TGTGCCTGGAGTCGGGGTTTTGAAGCTTTCTTT
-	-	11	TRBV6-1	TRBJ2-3	CASMTEDTQYF	TGTGCCAGCATGACAGAAGATACGCAGTATTTT
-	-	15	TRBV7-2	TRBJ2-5	CASSQRSGLGETQYF	TGTGCCAGCAGCCAAAGGTCGGGGTTGGGGGAGACCCAGTACTTC
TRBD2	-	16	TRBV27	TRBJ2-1	CASSSGTSGIYNEQFF	TGTGCCAGCAGTTCGGGGACTAGCGGGATTTACAATGAGCAGTTCTTC
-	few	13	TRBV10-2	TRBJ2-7	CASSRDPTYEQYF	TGCGCCAGCAGTCGCGATCCTACCTACGAGCAGTACTTC
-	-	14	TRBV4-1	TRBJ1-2	CASSQPRTTNGYTF	TGCGCCAGCAGCCAACCTCGGACAACTAATGGCTACACCTTC
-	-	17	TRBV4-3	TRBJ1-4	CASSQGFFAGVGEKLFF	TGCGCCAGCAGCCAAGGGTTTTTTGCAGGGGTAGGCGAAAAACTGTTTTTT
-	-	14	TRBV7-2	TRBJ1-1	CASSLTQVNTEAFF	TGTGCCAGCAGCTTAACCCAGGTGAACACTGAAGCTTTCTTT
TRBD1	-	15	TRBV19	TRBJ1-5	CASSIFRGQGQPQHF	TGTGCCAGTAGTATCTTCAGGGGGCAAGGTCAGCCCCAGCATTTT
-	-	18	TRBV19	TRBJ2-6	CASSTLEGRFYGANVLTF	TGTGCCAGTAGTACACTGGAGGGGAGGTTTTACGGGGCCAACGTCCTGACTTTC
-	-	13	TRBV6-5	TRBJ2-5	CASSSPGTQTQYF	TGTGCCAGCAGTTCACCGGGAACCCAGACCCAGTACTTC